The 23 T cell receptor beta chains reported below all come from one sample, sequenced in a study of CD8+ T cells in alopecia areata. Regarding treatment: oral pan-JAK inhibitor, 5-10 mg twice daily. Extracted from the samples, RNA was reverse transcribed into cDNA to serve as the sequencing template. Using immunoSEQ multiplex PCR, the repertoire was profiled, and TCRdb retains in-frame clones only, with some absent. This table holds 110,000 to 150,000 clones, 45% to 65% found once. This specimen was CD8+ T cells sorted from blood, taken at week 4, from a patient treated with tofacitinib. The receptors here all came from a human donor with alopecia areata.

CDR3 amino acids: CAWSVLAGKDTQYF. The CDR3 coding sequence is TGTGCCTGGAGTGTACTAGCGGGGAAAGATACGCAGTATTTT. This chain links TRBV30 with TRBJ2-3; TRBD2 matches 10 bases. CDR3 length: 14 residues. Germline CDR1 GTSNPN, CDR2 SVGIG (reference sequence). With 0 bases clipped from V and 5 bases from J, the junction kept 2 bases outside the gene matches.

The V and J genes are TRBV13 and TRBJ1-6; 7 nucleotides agree with TRBD1. Germline V CDR1 and CDR2: PRHDT, FYEKMQ (reference sequence). V lost 5 bases, J lost 3 bases, and 4 bases stayed unmatched. This CDR3 has 15 amino acids. CDR3 nucleotide sequence: TGTGCCAGCAGCAACAGGGGCGACTATAATTCACCCCTCCACTTT. It encodes CASSNRGDYNSPLHF.

This clone has just a few counts. The chain links TRBV5-6 to TRBJ1-2; no clear D. The germline gives CDR1 SGHDT, CDR2 YYEEEE. Trimming cost V 3 bases and J 8 bases, with 23 bases left between them. This CDR3 contains 16 residues. CDR3 protein: CASSSGEGPLMGGYTF. CDR3 DNA sequence: TGTGCCAGCAGCTCCGGAGAAGGACCCCTGATGGGAGGCTACACCTTC.

The chain uses TRBV5-6 and TRBJ1-2, with 8 bases lining up with TRBD1. The CDR3 sequence is 13 residues long. V lost 0 bases to trimming and J lost 6 bases; unmatched junction nucleotides: 1. CDR1 is SGHDT and CDR2 is YYEEEE in the germline V gene. This CDR3 reads CASSLGQGNGYTF. DNA of the CDR3: TGTGCCAGCAGCTTGGGACAGGGGAATGGCTACACCTTC.

The genes are TRBV13 and TRBJ2-1; no clear D gene. The CDR3 is 14 amino acids. Germline V gene data show CDR1 as PRHDT and CDR2 as FYEKMQ (reference sequence). Trimming left V 5 bases short and J 0 bases short, with 8 bases between. This CDR3 reads CASSPIYSYNEQFF. The DNA of the CDR3 is TGTGCCAGCAGCCCAATTTACTCCTACAATGAGCAGTTCTTC.

This clone has a handful of counts. The chain links TRBV4-1 to TRBJ1-2, with D possibly matching TRBD1 (6 bases). The CDR3 has 13 amino acids. V lost 1 base to trimming and J lost 3 bases, with 6 bases between them. Germline CDR1 and CDR2: MGHRA and YSYEKL. CDR3 DNA: TGCGCCAGCAGCCAAGCAGGGGACTATGGCTACACCTTC. The encoded protein is CASSQAGDYGYTF.

The chain employs TRBV9 and TRBJ2-1, with 9 nucleotides matching TRBD2. CDR1 is SGDLS and CDR2 is YYNGEE in the germline V gene. V shed 0 bases and J 9 bases; nucleotides not matched to a gene: 7. The CDR3 has 15 residues. CDR3 amino acids: CASSVGAGGLPEQFF. In DNA, the CDR3 is TGTGCCAGCAGCGTAGGTGCGGGGGGGCTGCCTGAGCAGTTCTTC.

This rearrangement joins TRBV4-3 to TRBJ2-1; 11 bases are a match to TRBD1. The CDR3 is made up of 16 amino acids. Germline CDR1 and CDR2: LGHNA and YSLEER. The V gene end was trimmed by 3 bases and the J gene end by 5 bases; junction bases not matched to a gene: 6. The CDR3 loop reads CASSHLLGQGDNEQFF. CDR3 nucleotide sequence: TGCGCCAGCAGCCACCTCCTGGGACAGGGGGACAATGAGCAGTTCTTC.

The gene calls are TRBV19 and TRBJ1-5; 9 bases map to TRBD1. There are 18 residues in the CDR3. J was trimmed by 6 bases and V by 4 bases; bases with no gene match: 16. CDR1 and CDR2 (germline): LNHDA, SQIVND (reference sequence). DNA of the CDR3: TGTGCCAGTAGTAGCCGGGACAGGGTCGATCGGTACGGTCAGCCCCAGCATTTT. Residues: CASSSRDRVDRYGQPQHF.

V is TRBV15 and J is TRBJ1-2; D is ambiguous. V lost 0 bases to trimming and J lost 1 base, with 9 bases between them. Germline assignment: CDR1 LNHNV and CDR2 YYDKDF (reference sequence). This CDR3 contains 15 residues. The CDR3 is CATSRDGADNYGYTF. The DNA for the CDR3 is TGTGCCACCAGCAGAGATGGCGCAGATAACTATGGCTACACCTTC.

In DNA, the CDR3 is TGCGCCAGCAGTGAAGGGATGGCCTACGAGCAGTACTTC. Protein: CASSEGMAYEQYF. The chain recombines TRBV10-2 with TRBJ2-7; D unclear. This CDR3 has 13 residues. V lost 3 bases, J lost 2 bases, and 8 bases lay in between. Germline V lookup: CDR1 WSHSY, CDR2 SAAADI.

The chain uses TRBV5-6 and TRBJ2-2; D gene uncertain. The V end lost 4 bases, the J end lost 6 bases, and 10 bases lay between the germline ends. Germline assignment: CDR1 SGHDT and CDR2 YYEEEE. This CDR3 is 13 amino acids long. The CDR3 protein is CASSPSTAGELFF. The CDR3, as DNA: TGTGCCAGCAGCCCTTCTACAGCCGGGGAGCTGTTTTTT. Combining the CDR3 with reference TRBV5-6 and TRBJ2-2 gives the whole variable domain DAGVTQSPTHLIKTRGQQVTLRCSPKSGHDTVSWYQQALGQGPQFIFQYYEEEERQRGNFPDRFSGHQFPNYSSELNVNALLLGDSALYLCASSPSTAGELFFGEGSRLTVL.

A few counts support this clone. In DNA form, the CDR3 reads TGTGCCAGCAGCTCTGGGGCGTCCTACGAGCAGTACTTC. Translating it yields CASSSGASYEQYF. The chain uses TRBV7-9 and TRBJ2-7; D may be TRBD1 (5 bases). The CDR3 is made up of 13 amino acids. Trimming took 4 bases from V and 1 from J, leaving 8 bases between them. CDR1 SEHNR and CDR2 FQNEAQ come from the germline V gene (reference sequence).

The chain joins TRBV5-4 to TRBJ2-7, with unresolved D. Germline V gives CDR1 SGHNT, CDR2 YYREEE (reference sequence). V was trimmed by 0 bases and J by 1 base, leaving 5 bases between them. The length of the CDR3 is 13 residues. In DNA form, the CDR3 reads TGTGCCAGCAGCTTGGCCCGATCCTACGAGCAGTACTTC. This sequence encodes CASSLARSYEQYF.

This sequence joins TRBV27 and TRBJ2-7; either TRBD1 or TRBD2 may supply D (5 bases each). There are 13 residues in the CDR3. Germline loops: CDR1 MNHEY, CDR2 SMNVEV (reference sequence). Deletions cut 4 bases from V and 3 bases from J, with 10 bases between. The CDR3 DNA is TGTGCCAGCAGTTGGGGGATATTCTACGAGCAGTACTTC. It encodes CASSWGIFYEQYF.

The CDR3 region is CASSLNGENQPQHF. CDR3 nucleotide sequence: TGTGCCAGCAGTTTAAATGGGGAGAATCAGCCCCAGCATTTT. The chain couples TRBV27 to TRBJ1-5; D is ambiguous. This CDR3 is 14 amino acids long. Trimming cost V 2 bases and J 4 bases, with 9 bases left between them. The V gene's germline CDR1 is MNHEY and CDR2 SMNVEV (reference sequence).

The rearrangement joins TRBV9 to TRBJ2-7, with 8 nucleotides matching TRBD2. V was clipped by 4 bases and J by 3 bases; unmatched bases: 6. The V gene's germline CDR1 is SGDLS and CDR2 YYNGEE. The CDR3 totals 14 residues. For the CDR3, the DNA is TGTGCCAGCAGCTCAGGAGCGGGGGACTACGAGCAGTACTTC. It encodes CASSSGAGDYEQYF.

This sequence joins TRBV27 and TRBJ2-4; 10 nucleotides agree with TRBD2. Germline trimming cut 5 bases from V and 8 bases from J; bases unmatched to any gene: 12. Germline CDR1 and CDR2: MNHEY and SMNVEV (reference sequence). This CDR3 region has 16 residues. The CDR3 DNA follows: TGTGCCAGCAGTCCCATAGCGGGGGGCTCTATAGACATTCAGTACTTC. Its translation is CASSPIAGGSIDIQYF.

V usage is TRBV5-4 and J usage is TRBJ2-3; tentatively, D is TRBD1 (6 bases). The germline V gene has CDR1 SGHNT and CDR2 YYREEE (reference sequence). Between the trimmed V and J ends, which lost 7 bases and 1 base, there was a span of 10 bases. The CDR3 has 13 amino acids. In DNA form, the CDR3 reads TGTGCCAGCGGGCAGGGGCGCACAGATACGCAGTATTTT. Encoded protein: CASGQGRTDTQYF.

The rearrangement uses TRBV6-5 and TRBJ1-5, with D uncertain. The CDR3 consists of 15 residues. V lost 2 bases to trimming and J lost 3 bases, with 11 bases between them. Germline values: CDR1 MNHEY, CDR2 SVGAGI. This chain's CDR3 is CASSYQAGDNQPQHF. CDR3 coding DNA: TGTGCCAGCAGTTACCAGGCGGGAGACAATCAGCCCCAGCATTTT.

This chain joins TRBV29-1 and TRBJ2-7, with 9 bases aligning to TRBD1. Germline assignment: CDR1 SQVTM and CDR2 ANQGSEA. Germline trimming cut 3 bases from V and 4 bases from J; bases unmatched to any gene: 4. The CDR3 consists of 13 residues. The CDR3 spells CSVDGGTGYEQYF. DNA for the CDR3: TGCAGCGTTGACGGGGGGACAGGGTACGAGCAGTACTTC.

This clone was found a few times. The chain employs TRBV29-1 and TRBJ2-1; a possible D gene is TRBD1 (6 bases). The V end lost 6 bases, the J end lost 5 bases, and 17 bases lay between the germline ends. From germline, CDR1 is SQVTM and CDR2 ANQGSEA. The CDR3 consists of 14 residues. Written as DNA, the CDR3 is TGCAGCGTCGACGATAGGGACAAACACAATGAGCAGTTCTTC. It is translated as CSVDDRDKHNEQFF.

This rearrangement joins TRBV30 to TRBJ1-3; D is perhaps TRBD1 (5 bases). Deletions cut 4 bases from V and 0 bases from J, with 7 bases between. The CDR3 covers 13 residues. The V gene's germline CDR1 is GTSNPN and CDR2 SVGIG (reference sequence). The chain's CDR3 is CAWTGFSGNTIYF. DNA of the CDR3: TGTGCCTGGACAGGGTTCTCTGGAAACACCATATATTTT.